These T cell receptor beta chains were read from a single sample in a study of T cell changes during pregnancy in multiple sclerosis. The table came from immunoSEQ multiplex PCR; TCRdb's copy has only in-frame clones and leaves some out. The sample yields about 39,000 clones, around 92% seen once. The specimen comprised CD4+ T cells from peripheral blood mononuclear cells, sampled after pregnancy. The receptors were sampled from a female donor with multiple sclerosis, enrolled in a pregnancy study. CDR3s include the opening cysteine and the closing phenylalanine or tryptophan. Fields, in order: J gene, V gene, D gene, clone size, CDR3 DNA, CDR3 protein. A D gene is named only where the DNA matches it firmly. Only part of the rows carry a size: once, few, many, or a class if the clone is expanded.

J gene: TRBJ1-3; V gene: TRBV7-6; D gene: -; clone size: -; CDR3 DNA: TGTGCCAGCAGCGTGGGGAGGTCCGGAAACACCATATATTTT; CDR3 protein: CASSVGRSGNTIYF
J gene: TRBJ2-7; V gene: TRBV6-1; D gene: TRBD1; clone size: few; CDR3 DNA: TGTGCCAGCAGGAGGACAGGGGAGGCCTACGAGCAGTACTTC; CDR3 protein: CASRRTGEAYEQYF
J gene: TRBJ2-3; V gene: TRBV20-1; D gene: -; clone size: -; CDR3 DNA: TGCAGTGCTTTGCTAGCGGATACGCAGTATTTT; CDR3 protein: CSALLADTQYF
J gene: TRBJ2-1; V gene: TRBV11-2; D gene: -; clone size: -; CDR3 DNA: TGTGCCAGCAGCGAGACTAGCTCCTACAATGAGCAGTTCTTC; CDR3 protein: CASSETSSYNEQFF
J gene: TRBJ2-5; V gene: TRBV5-1; D gene: TRBD1; clone size: -; CDR3 DNA: TGCGCCAGCAGCCACGGGACAGCCCAAGAGACCCAGTACTTC; CDR3 protein: CASSHGTAQETQYF
J gene: TRBJ2-2; V gene: TRBV5-6; D gene: -; clone size: -; CDR3 DNA: TGTGCCAGCAGCTCCAGGGGTTATACCGGGGAGCTGTTTTTT; CDR3 protein: CASSSRGYTGELFF
J gene: TRBJ2-1; V gene: TRBV5-1; D gene: -; clone size: few; CDR3 DNA: TGCGCCAGCAGCTTGCTCCCGGGGGACTACAATGAGCAGTTCTTC; CDR3 protein: CASSLLPGDYNEQFF
J gene: TRBJ2-4; V gene: TRBV4-1; D gene: TRBD2; clone size: -; CDR3 DNA: TGCGCCAGCAGCCGCGCGGGGGTAGTGAACATTCAGTACTTC; CDR3 protein: CASSRAGVVNIQYF
J gene: TRBJ2-5; V gene: TRBV6-1; D gene: TRBD2; clone size: once; CDR3 DNA: TGTGCCAGCAGTGCTAGCGGGGGGGCGGGAGAGACCCAGTACTTC; CDR3 protein: CASSASGGAGETQYF
J gene: TRBJ1-1; V gene: TRBV25-1; D gene: -; clone size: -; CDR3 DNA: TGTGCCACCACCTCGAGAGGGCTGAACACTGAAGCTTTCTTT; CDR3 protein: CATTSRGLNTEAFF